This T cell receptor beta chain was sequenced for a study of blood T cells in healthy people across ages. Findings and caveats of the study: Diversity was estimated from one million T cells, and these estimates were considered underestimates.

For the second PCR, which ran for about 6 to 11 cycles, a sample-barcoded 5' primer and a J-beta primer mix were used. TCRdb independently ran MiXCR on the 5' RACE reads; one entry per CDR3 protein. The sample yields over a million distinct CDR3 sequences, approximately 42% seen once. V was pared by 2 bases and J by 6 bases, with 7 bases between. The CDR3 covers 12 residues. Germline V gene data show CDR1 as MNHNS and CDR2 as SASEGT. Investigators took 8.5 to 10 milliliters of peripheral blood from every donor. Worth noting for this clonotype: Its antigen is unidentified.

This clonotype was sampled from a woman in her late teens or twenties in good health. Material: blood. The chain uses TRBV6-1 and TRBJ2-5, with D uncertain. The CDR3 region has the DNA TGTGCCAGCAGTGAAAGCCAGAAGACCCAGTACTTC. Amino acid sequence: CASSESQKTQYF.